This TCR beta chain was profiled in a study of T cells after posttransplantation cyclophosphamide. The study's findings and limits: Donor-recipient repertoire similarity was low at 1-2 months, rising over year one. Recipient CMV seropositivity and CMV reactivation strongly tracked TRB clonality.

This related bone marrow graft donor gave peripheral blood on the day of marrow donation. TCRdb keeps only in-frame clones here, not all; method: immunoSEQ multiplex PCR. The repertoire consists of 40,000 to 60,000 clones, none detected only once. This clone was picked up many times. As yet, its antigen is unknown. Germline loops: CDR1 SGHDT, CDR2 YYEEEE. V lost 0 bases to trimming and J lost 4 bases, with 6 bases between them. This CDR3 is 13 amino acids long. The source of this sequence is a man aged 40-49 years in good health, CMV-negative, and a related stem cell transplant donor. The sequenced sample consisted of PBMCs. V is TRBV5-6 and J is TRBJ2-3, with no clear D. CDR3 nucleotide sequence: TGTGCCAGCAGCTTGGTGTCGGCAGATACGCAGTATTTT. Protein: CASSLVSADTQYF. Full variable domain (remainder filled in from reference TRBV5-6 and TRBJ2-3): DAGVTQSPTHLIKTRGQQVTLRCSPKSGHDTVSWYQQALGQGPQFIFQYYEEEERQRGNFPDRFSGHQFPNYSSELNVNALLLGDSALYLCASSLVSADTQYFGPGTRLTVL.